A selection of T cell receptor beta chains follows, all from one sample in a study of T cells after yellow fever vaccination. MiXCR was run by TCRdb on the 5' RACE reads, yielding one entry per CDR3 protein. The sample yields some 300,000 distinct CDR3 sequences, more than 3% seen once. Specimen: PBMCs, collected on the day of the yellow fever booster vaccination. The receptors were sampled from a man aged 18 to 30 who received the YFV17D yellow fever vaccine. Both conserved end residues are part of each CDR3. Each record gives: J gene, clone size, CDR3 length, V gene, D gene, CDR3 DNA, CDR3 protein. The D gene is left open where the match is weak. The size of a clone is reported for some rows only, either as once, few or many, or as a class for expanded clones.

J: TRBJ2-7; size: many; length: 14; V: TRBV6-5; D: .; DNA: TGTGCCAGCAGCTTACAGGGCCCCCTGTACGAGCAGTACTTC; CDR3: CASSLQGPLYEQYF
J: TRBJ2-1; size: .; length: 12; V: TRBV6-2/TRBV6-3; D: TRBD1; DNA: TGTGCCACCACAGGGGCTGGGGCCCCCCCATTCTTC; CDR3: CATTGAGAPPFF
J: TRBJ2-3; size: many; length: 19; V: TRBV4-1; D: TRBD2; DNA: TGCGCCAGCAGCCAAGATCAGGTCACTAGCGGGGGGTTCACAGATACGCAGTATTTT; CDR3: CASSQDQVTSGGFTDTQYF
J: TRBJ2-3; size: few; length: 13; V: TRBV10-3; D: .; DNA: TGTGCCATCAGTGAAGAAATTAAAGATACGCAGTATTTT; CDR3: CAISEEIKDTQYF
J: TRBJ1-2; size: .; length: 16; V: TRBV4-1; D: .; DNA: TGCGCCAGCAGCCAAGTGGTCATCCCCCCAATCTATGGCTACACCTTC; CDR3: CASSQVVIPPIYGYTF
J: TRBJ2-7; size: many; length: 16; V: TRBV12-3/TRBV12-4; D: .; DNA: TGTGCCAGCAGTTTAACCTACCTGGACAGTAGTTTGGGGCAGTACTTC; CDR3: CASSLTYLDSSLGQYF
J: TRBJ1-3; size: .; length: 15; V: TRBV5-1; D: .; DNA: TGCGCCAGCACCGTTGCGACAGGATCTGGAAACACCATATATTTT; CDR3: CASTVATGSGNTIYF
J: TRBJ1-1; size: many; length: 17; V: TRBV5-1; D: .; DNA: TGCGCCAGCAGCTTGGTACGTGGGGGGCGCGGAGACACTGAAGCTTTCTTT; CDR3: CASSLVRGGRGDTEAFF
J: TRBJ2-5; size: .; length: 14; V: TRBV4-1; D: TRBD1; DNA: TGCGCCAGCAGCAGATACAGGGGCCAAGAGACCCAGTACTTC; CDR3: CASSRYRGQETQYF
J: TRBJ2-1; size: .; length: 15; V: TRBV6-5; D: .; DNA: TGTGCCAGCAGTTACGGACTCTTCTCCACCAATGAGCAGTTCTTC; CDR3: CASSYGLFSTNEQFF
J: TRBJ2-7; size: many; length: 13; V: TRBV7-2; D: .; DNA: TGTGCCAGCAGCCAAACCGGGTCTTTAGAGCAGTACTTC; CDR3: CASSQTGSLEQYF
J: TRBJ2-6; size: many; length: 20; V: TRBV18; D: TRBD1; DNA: TGTGCCAGCTCACCACCGGGACAGCAGTACTCGCTCTCTGGGGCCAACGTCCTGACTTTC; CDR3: CASSPPGQQYSLSGANVLTF
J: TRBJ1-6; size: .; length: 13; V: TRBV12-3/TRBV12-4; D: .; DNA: TGTGCCAGCCTACTCAGGGAAAATTCACCCCTCCACTTT; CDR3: CASLLRENSPLHF
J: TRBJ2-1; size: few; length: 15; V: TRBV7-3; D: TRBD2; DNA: TGTGCCAGCAGCTTAAACGGGGGGGAGTACAATGAGCAGTTCTTC; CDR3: CASSLNGGEYNEQFF
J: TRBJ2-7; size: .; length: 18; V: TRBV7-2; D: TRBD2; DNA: TGTGCCAGCAGCTTAGTCTTTGGACTAGCGGGAGCGTTTAGCGAGCAGTACTTC; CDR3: CASSLVFGLAGAFSEQYF
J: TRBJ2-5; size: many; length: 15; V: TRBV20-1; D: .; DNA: TGCAGTGCTAGTTCTCTCAGGGCACACCAAGAGACCCAGTACTTC; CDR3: CSASSLRAHQETQYF
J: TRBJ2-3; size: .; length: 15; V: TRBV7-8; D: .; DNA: TGTGCCAGCAGCTATCCCCAAGGACTCACAGATACGCAGTATTTT; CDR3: CASSYPQGLTDTQYF
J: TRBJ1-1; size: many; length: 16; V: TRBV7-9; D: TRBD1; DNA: TGTGCCAGCAGCTTAGGGTCAGGGGGCATGAACACTGAAGCTTTCTTT; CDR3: CASSLGSGGMNTEAFF
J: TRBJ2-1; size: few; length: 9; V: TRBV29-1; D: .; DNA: TGCAGGCCGCGGTTTGAGCAGTTCTTC; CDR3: CRPRFEQFF
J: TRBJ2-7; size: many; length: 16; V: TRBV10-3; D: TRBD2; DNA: TGTGCCATCTCCGGGACTAGCGGGACGAGCTCCTACGAGCAGTACTTC; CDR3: CAISGTSGTSSYEQYF
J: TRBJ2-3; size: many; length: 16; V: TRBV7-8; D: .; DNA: TGTGCCAGCAGCTTAGTGGGGGGCCTTGGCACAGATACGCAGTATTTT; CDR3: CASSLVGGLGTDTQYF
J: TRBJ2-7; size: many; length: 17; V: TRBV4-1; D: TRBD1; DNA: TGCGCCAGCAGCCAACTCACCTCTACAGGGGCGACCTACGAGCAGTACTTC; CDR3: CASSQLTSTGATYEQYF
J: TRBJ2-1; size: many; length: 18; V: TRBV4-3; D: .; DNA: TGCGCCAGCAGCCAAGCCCTACAGGAGGCGACTCCCTACAATGAGCAGTTCTTC; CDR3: CASSQALQEATPYNEQFF
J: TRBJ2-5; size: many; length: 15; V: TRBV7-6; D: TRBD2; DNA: TGTGCCAGCAGCTCGAGTGGGACTAGCCCAGAGACCCAGTACTTC; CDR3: CASSSSGTSPETQYF
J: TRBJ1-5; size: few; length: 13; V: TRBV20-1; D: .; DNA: TGCAGTGCTAGAGGGAGGGTAAATCAGCCCCAGCATTTT; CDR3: CSARGRVNQPQHF
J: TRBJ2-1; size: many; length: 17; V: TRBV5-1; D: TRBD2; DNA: TGCGCCAGCAGCCTGGCCCGTCTAGCGGGGGGCCACAATGAGCAGTTCTTC; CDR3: CASSLARLAGGHNEQFF
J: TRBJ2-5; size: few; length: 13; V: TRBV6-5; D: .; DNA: TGTGCCAGCACCTTCCCCGGCACAGAGACCCAGTACTTC; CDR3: CASTFPGTETQYF
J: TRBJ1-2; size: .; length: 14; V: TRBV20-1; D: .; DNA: TGCAGTGCTAAGGACCCCAGGGGCGTCTATGGCTACACCTTC; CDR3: CSAKDPRGVYGYTF
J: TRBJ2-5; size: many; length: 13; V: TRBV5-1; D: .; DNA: TGCGCCAGCAGCTTCGCGGGGCTTGAGACCCAGTACTTC; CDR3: CASSFAGLETQYF
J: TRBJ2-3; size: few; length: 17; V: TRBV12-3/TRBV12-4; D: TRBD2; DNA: TGTGCCAGCAGCCCCATACTAGCGGGGGCTCCCACAGATACGCAGTATTTT; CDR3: CASSPILAGAPTDTQYF
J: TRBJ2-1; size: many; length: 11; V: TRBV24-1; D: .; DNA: TGTGCCACCAGTGGGGGGTATGAGCAGTTCTTC; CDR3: CATSGGYEQFF
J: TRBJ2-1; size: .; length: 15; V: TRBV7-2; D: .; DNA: TGTGCCAGCAGCTTAGCGGTGGGGGCCGGAGGTGGGCAGTTCTTC; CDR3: CASSLAVGAGGGQFF
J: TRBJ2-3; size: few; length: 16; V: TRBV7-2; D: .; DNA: TGTGCCAGCAGCTTAGCCCCAATGACCCTCACAGATACGCAGTATTTT; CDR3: CASSLAPMTLTDTQYF
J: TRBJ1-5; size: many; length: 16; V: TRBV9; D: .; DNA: TGTGCCAGCAGCGTAGGAGGAGGTCCCCTGGATCAGCCCCAGCATTTT; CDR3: CASSVGGGPLDQPQHF
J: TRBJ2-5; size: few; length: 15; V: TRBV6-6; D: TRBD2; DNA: TGTGCCAGCAGTTACCGCAGCGGGGGCCTAGGGACCCAGTACTTC; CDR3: CASSYRSGGLGTQYF
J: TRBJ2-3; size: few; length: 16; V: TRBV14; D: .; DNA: TGTGCCAGCAGCCAACTTACGGGATCGAGGGCAGATACGCAGTATTTT; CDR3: CASSQLTGSRADTQYF
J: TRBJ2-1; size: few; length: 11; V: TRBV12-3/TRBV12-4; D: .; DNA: TGTGCCAGCATGGGGATTCTGGAGCAGTTCTTC; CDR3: CASMGILEQFF
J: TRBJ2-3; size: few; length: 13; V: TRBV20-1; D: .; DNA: TGCAGTGCAGGGGGCGGGGGCGCAGATACGCAGTATTTT; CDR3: CSAGGGGADTQYF
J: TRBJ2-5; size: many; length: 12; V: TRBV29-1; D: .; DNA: TGCAGCGTTGTCAGGTTTGGAGAGACCCAGTACTTC; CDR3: CSVVRFGETQYF
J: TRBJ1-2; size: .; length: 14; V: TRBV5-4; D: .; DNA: TGTGCCAGCAGCTTGGAAGGCGGTATCTATGGCTACACCTTC; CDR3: CASSLEGGIYGYTF
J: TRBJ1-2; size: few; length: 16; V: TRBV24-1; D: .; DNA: TGTGCCACCAGTGATTTGGCGACCGCAGCTAACTATGGCTACACCTTC; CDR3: CATSDLATAANYGYTF
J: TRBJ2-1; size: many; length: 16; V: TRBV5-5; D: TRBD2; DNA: TGTGCCAGCACTAAGCTTACGGCGGGGGGGTCCAATGAGCAGTTCTTC; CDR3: CASTKLTAGGSNEQFF
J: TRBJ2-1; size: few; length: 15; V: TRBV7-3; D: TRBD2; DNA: TGTGCCAGCAGCTTAGAAACTAGCGGCTACAATGAGCAGTTCTTC; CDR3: CASSLETSGYNEQFF
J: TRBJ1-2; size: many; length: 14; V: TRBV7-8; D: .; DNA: TGTGCCAGCAAACCAAGTGGCGGAGTCTATGGCTACACCTTC; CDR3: CASKPSGGVYGYTF
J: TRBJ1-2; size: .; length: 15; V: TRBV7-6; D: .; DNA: TGTGCCAGCAGCCCGCGACAGGATTCCCTCTATGGCTACACCTTC; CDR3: CASSPRQDSLYGYTF
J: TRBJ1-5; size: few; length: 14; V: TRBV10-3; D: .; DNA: TGTGCCATTTCGGCCGGGGATAGCAATCAGCCCCAGCATTTT; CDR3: CAISAGDSNQPQHF
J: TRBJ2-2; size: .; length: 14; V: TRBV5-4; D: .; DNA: TGTGCCAGCAGCTTTGCGGCCGCAACCGGGGAGCTGTTTTTT; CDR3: CASSFAAATGELFF
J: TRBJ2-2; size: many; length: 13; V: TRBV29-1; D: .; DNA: TGCAGCGTCATGGACCCGAACACCGGGGAGCTGTTTTTT; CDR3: CSVMDPNTGELFF
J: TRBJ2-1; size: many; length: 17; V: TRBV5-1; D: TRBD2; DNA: TGCGCCAGCAGCGTCCTCGTTAGCGGGGGGACCTACAATGAGCAGTTCTTC; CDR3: CASSVLVSGGTYNEQFF
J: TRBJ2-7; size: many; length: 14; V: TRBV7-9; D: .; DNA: TGTGCCAGCAGCCAGGGGGGCTACTCCTACGAGCAGTACTTC; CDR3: CASSQGGYSYEQYF
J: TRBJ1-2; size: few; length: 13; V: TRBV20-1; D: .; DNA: TGCAGTGCTAGCGTCAGGTTGCGCTATGGCTACACCTTC; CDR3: CSASVRLRYGYTF
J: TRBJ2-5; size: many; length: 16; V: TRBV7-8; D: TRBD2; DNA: TGTGCCAGCAGCTTACGGACTAGCGGGGAGTTGGAGACCCAGTACTTC; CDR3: CASSLRTSGELETQYF
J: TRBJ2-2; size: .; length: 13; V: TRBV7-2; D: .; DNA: TGTGCCAGCAGCTGGGGGGCCGACGGGGAGCTGTTTTTT; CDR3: CASSWGADGELFF